A selection of T cell receptor beta chains follows, all from one sample in a study of control samples from healthy donors and cancer patients. Sequencing used immunoSEQ multiplex PCR; TCRdb keeps in-frame clones, though not all of them. The sample has just over 30,000 clones; approximately 94% are singletons. Sequencing was carried out using blood. These receptor sequences come from a man aged 55 to 70 in good health. Both conserved end residues are part of each CDR3. D genes are given only for firm matches. Not every row has a clone size; where given, it reads once, few, many or a size class.

d_call,clone_size,v_call,j_call,cdr3_aa,cdr3_nt
NA,NA,TRBV7-2,TRBJ2-1,CASSVSPINEQFF,TGTGCCAGCAGTGTTAGCCCCATCAATGAGCAGTTCTTC
NA,NA,TRBV5-6,TRBJ2-5,CASSRAETQYF,TGTGCCAGCAGCCGAGCAGAGACCCAGTACTTC
TRBD1,NA,TRBV28,TRBJ1-2,CASVPGQGWDGYTF,TGTGCCAGCGTACCGGGACAGGGGTGGGATGGCTACACCTTC
TRBD1,NA,TRBV7-3,TRBJ1-4,CASSPKNKRTGCREKLFF,TGTGCCAGCAGCCCAAAAAACAAACGGACAGGGTGTCGCGAAAAACTGTTTTTT
TRBD2,NA,TRBV6-5,TRBJ2-7,CASSSRAGGPYEQYF,TGTGCCAGCAGCTCCAGAGCGGGGGGCCCCTACGAGCAGTACTTC
NA,NA,TRBV7-9,TRBJ1-5,CASSLNAVQPQHF,TGTGCCAGCAGCTTAAACGCAGTACAGCCCCAGCATTTT
NA,NA,TRBV2,TRBJ1-2,CASAGEASTGYTF,TGTGCCAGCGCTGGGGAGGCTTCCACTGGCTACACCTTC
NA,few,TRBV7-2,TRBJ1-2,CASSLTENYGYTF,TGTGCCAGCAGTTTGACGGAGAACTATGGCTACACCTTC
TRBD1,NA,TRBV28,TRBJ2-3,CASSPGTGGTDTQYF,TGTGCCAGCAGTCCCGGGACAGGGGGTACAGATACGCAGTATTTT
NA,NA,TRBV9,TRBJ1-3,CASSVQEQGRSGNTIYF,TGTGCCAGCAGCGTCCAGGAGCAGGGTCGCTCTGGAAACACCATATATTTT
NA,NA,TRBV6-5,TRBJ1-2,CASRSTRSYGYTF,TGTGCCAGCAGGTCGACACGGTCCTATGGCTACACCTTC
NA,NA,TRBV3-1/TRBV3-2,TRBJ1-2,CASSQDNYGYTF,TGTGCCAGCAGCCAAGACAACTATGGCTACACCTTC
NA,NA,TRBV6-5,TRBJ1-6,CASKEGNNSPLHF,TGTGCCAGCAAGGAGGGAAATAATTCACCCCTCCACTTT
TRBD1,once,TRBV6-5,TRBJ2-7,CASSWGQTYEQYF,TGTGCCAGCAGTTGGGGACAGACCTACGAGCAGTACTTC
TRBD2,NA,TRBV5-1,TRBJ2-1,CASSLAGGTYNEQFF,TGCGCCAGCAGCCTAGCGGGAGGTACTTACAATGAGCAGTTCTTC
NA,NA,TRBV6-6,TRBJ1-5,CASRTFGTNQPQHF,TGTGCCAGCAGAACATTCGGGACCAATCAGCCCCAGCATTTT
NA,NA,TRBV9,TRBJ1-3,CASSENPEGNTIYF,TGTGCCAGCAGCGAAAACCCCGAGGGAAACACCATATATTTT
TRBD1,NA,TRBV4-3,TRBJ1-1,CASSQDRGHTEAFF,TGCGCCAGCAGCCAAGACAGGGGGCACACTGAAGCTTTCTTT
TRBD1,NA,TRBV3-1/TRBV3-2,TRBJ2-3,CASSREAGTGGTDTQYF,TGTGCCAGCAGCCGGGAAGCCGGGACAGGAGGTACAGATACGCAGTATTTT
NA,NA,TRBV9,TRBJ1-4,CASSADGLNEKLFF,TGTGCCAGCAGCGCGGACGGGCTTAATGAAAAACTGTTTTTT
NA,NA,TRBV11-2,TRBJ1-1,CASSSPNGGEAFF,TGTGCCAGCAGCTCCCCCAATGGGGGTGAAGCTTTCTTT
NA,NA,TRBV10-3,TRBJ2-7,CAISEFGANSYEQYF,TGTGCCATCAGTGAGTTCGGGGCAAATTCCTACGAGCAGTACTTC
TRBD1,NA,TRBV5-6,TRBJ1-2,CASSLVGTDGYYGYTF,TGTGCCAGCAGCTTGGTTGGGACAGATGGGTACTATGGCTACACCTTC
NA,NA,TRBV6-1,TRBJ1-1,CASSEGGAMNTEAFF,TGTGCCAGCAGTGAGGGAGGGGCGATGAACACTGAAGCTTTCTTT
TRBD2,NA,TRBV9,TRBJ2-7,CASSQTGGYEQYF,TGTGCCAGCAGCCAGACGGGAGGCTACGAGCAGTACTTC
NA,NA,TRBV2,TRBJ2-7,CASSGTAAYEQYF,TGTGCCAGCAGTGGAACAGCCGCCTACGAGCAGTACTTC
TRBD1,NA,TRBV6-2/TRBV6-3,TRBJ1-1,CASSSQGGTEAFF,TGTGCCAGCAGTTCACAGGGGGGCACTGAAGCTTTCTTT
TRBD1,NA,TRBV5-4,TRBJ2-5,CASSLGLDRGSETQYF,TGTGCCAGCAGCTTGGGGCTCGACAGGGGATCGGAGACCCAGTACTTC
NA,NA,TRBV6-5,TRBJ1-2,CASRTPGGTSYGYTF,TGTGCCAGCAGGACCCCTGGGGGAACCTCCTATGGCTACACCTTC
NA,NA,TRBV5-5,TRBJ2-2,CASSPSGATGELFF,TGTGCCAGCAGCCCGTCGGGGGCAACCGGGGAGCTGTTTTTT
TRBD1,NA,TRBV3-1/TRBV3-2,TRBJ1-4,CASSQEQGREKLFF,TGTGCCAGCAGCCAAGAACAGGGGAGAGAAAAACTGTTTTTT